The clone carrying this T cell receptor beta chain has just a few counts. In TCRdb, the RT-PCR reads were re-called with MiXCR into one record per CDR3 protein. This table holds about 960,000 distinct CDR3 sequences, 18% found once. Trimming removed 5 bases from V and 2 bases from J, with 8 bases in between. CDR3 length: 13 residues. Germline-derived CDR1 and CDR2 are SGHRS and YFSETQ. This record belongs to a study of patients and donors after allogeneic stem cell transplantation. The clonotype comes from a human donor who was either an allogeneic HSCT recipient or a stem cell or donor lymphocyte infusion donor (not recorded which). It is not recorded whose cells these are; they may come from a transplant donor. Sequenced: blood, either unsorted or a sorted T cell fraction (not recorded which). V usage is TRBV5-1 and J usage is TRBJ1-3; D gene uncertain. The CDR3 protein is CASSGVPGNTIYF. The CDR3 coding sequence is TGCGCCAGCAGTGGGGTCCCTGGAAACACCATATATTTT. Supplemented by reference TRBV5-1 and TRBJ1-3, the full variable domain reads KAGVTQTPRYLIKTRGQQVTLSCSPISGHRSVSWYQQTPGQGLQFLFEYFSETQRNKGNFPGRFSGRQFSNSRSEMNVSTLELGDSALYLCASSGVPGNTIYFGEGSWLTVV.